This T cell receptor (beta chain) comes out of a study of T cell responses to AZD1222 COVID-19 vaccine. Trimming removed 5 bases from V and 4 bases from J, with 11 bases in between. This CDR3 has 13 amino acids. The germline gives CDR1 SGHTA, CDR2 FQGNSA. TCRdb's table, derived via immunoSEQ multiplex PCR, lists solely in-frame clones and lacks some. The sample lists 150,000 to 200,000 clones, about 93% seen once, with more than 0.8% in the top ten. This TCR was recovered from an adult who received the AZD1222 COVID-19 vaccine. The gene calls are TRBV7-2 and TRBJ1-2; tentatively, D is TRBD1 (5 bases). The source was peripheral blood, collected 28 days after the second AZD1222 dose. CDR3 DNA: TGTGCCAGCAGCCGAGACAGTCTCTATGGCTACACCTTC. Translating gives CASSRDSLYGYTF.